Each of the 26 T cell receptor beta chains below was sequenced from the same sample in a study of PD-L1 blockade in urothelial cancer. This table comes from immunoSEQ multiplex PCR, and its TCRdb copy is limited to in-frame clones, with some not included. In the table there are tens of thousands of clones, around 33% of which are singletons. The source was tumor tissue, collected before atezolizumab (anti-PD-L1) treatment. The source is a man aged 55 to 70 with urothelial cancer.

This clone showed up just a few times. One end of the junction does not line up with germline, which may come from a read error. The CDR3 region is CASSDLGTVNF. The CDR3 bases are TGTGCCAGCAGTGACTTAGGGACAGTGAACTTT. The chain is built from TRBV6-4 and TRBJ1-6, with 7 bases identical to TRBD1. CDR3 length equals 11 residues. Germline lookup yields CDR1 MRHNA and CDR2 SNTAGT.

Only a few counts were recorded for this clone. J is TRBJ2-2 and V is TRBV19; D is uncertain. Trimming cost V 3 bases and J 10 bases, with 6 bases left between them. Germline V gene lookup returns CDR1 LNHDA and CDR2 SQIVND (reference sequence). The CDR3 runs 11 residues. The CDR3 coding sequence is TGTGCCAGTAGTATTGCCAAGGAGCTGTTTTTT. It translates to CASSIAKELFF. Full variable domain (outside the CDR3, taken from reference TRBV19 and TRBJ2-2): DGGITQSPKYLFRKEGQNVTLSCEQNLNHDAMYWYRQDPGQGLRLIYYSQIVNDFQKGDIAEGYSVSREKKESFPLTVTSAQKNPTAFYLCASSIAKELFFGEGSRLTVL.

The V and J genes are TRBV10-2 and TRBJ2-2; D unresolved. CDR3 length: 15 amino acids. From germline, CDR1 is WSHSY and CDR2 SAAADI. The V and J ends lost 6 bases and 0 bases respectively, with 11 bases between them. CDR3 sequence: CASSKDHANTGELFF. In nucleotides, the CDR3 is TGCGCCAGCAGCAAAGACCACGCGAACACCGGGGAGCTGTTTTTT.

On this clone itself: At least one base is unread or ambiguous, so its residue appears as X. The CDR3 nucleotides read TGTGCCTGGMGTGGGGGGGGGTCCGGGGAGCTGTTTTTT. The encoded protein is CAWXGGGSGELFF. The chain carries TRBV30 and TRBJ2-2; 7 nucleotides agree with TRBD2. The CDR3 contains 13 residues. The V gene's germline CDR1 is GTSNPN and CDR2 SVGIG (reference sequence). V lost 5 bases, J lost 6 bases, and 6 bases stayed unmatched.

V gene TRBV6-8 combines with J gene TRBJ2-1, with D possibly TRBD1 on 6 matching bases. The CDR3 runs 13 residues. The V end lost 5 bases, the J end lost 9 bases, and 14 bases lay between the germline ends. CDR1 is MNHGY, CDR2 SAAAGT, per germline. The CDR3: CASSESGQIEQFF. The CDR3 DNA follows: TGTGCCAGCAGTGAGTCAGGACAGATTGAGCAGTTCTTC.

The chain is built from TRBV18 and TRBJ2-7; no clear D. CDR1 and CDR2 (germline): KGHSH, LQKENI. The ends were cut back, 2 bases at V and 2 bases at J, with 16 bases in the middle. The CDR3 length is 16 residues. The CDR3 DNA reads as TGTGCCAGCTCACCAGTGAAATCGCAGTCCGCCTACGAGCAGTACTTC. Its translation: CASSPVKSQSAYEQYF.

This clone was detected many times. The chain joins TRBV11-3 to TRBJ2-7, with 9 positions matching TRBD2. Germline V gives CDR1 SGHNT, CDR2 YENEEA. The CDR3 length is 16 residues. V gave up 6 bases and J gave up 5 bases; unmatched junction bases: 14. The CDR3 DNA follows: TGTGCCAGCAGTCTTACCCCCGGCGGGGGGGACCACGAGCAGTACTTC. Translating it yields CASSLTPGGGDHEQYF.

The J gene is TRBJ2-3, the V gene TRBV5-1; 8 positions match TRBD2. Germline loops: CDR1 SGHRS, CDR2 YFSETQ. The CDR3 extends over 16 amino acids. The V gene end was trimmed by 4 bases and the J gene end by 0 bases; junction bases not matched to a gene: 7. The CDR3 bases are TGCGCCAGCAGCCCGGGACTAGTTAGCAGCACAGATACGCAGTATTTT. Encoded protein: CASSPGLVSSTDTQYF.

Many counts were recorded for this clone. J is TRBJ1-1 and V is TRBV11-3; D gene ambiguous. The CDR3 consists of 15 residues. In germline, CDR1 is SGHNT, CDR2 YENEEA. The V and J ends lost 4 bases and 0 bases respectively, with 12 bases between them. The CDR3 DNA sequence: TGTGCCAGCAGCTCACGGTTGGGGATGAACACTGAAGCTTTCTTT. The encoded protein is CASSSRLGMNTEAFF. Based on the CDR3 plus reference TRBV11-3 and TRBJ1-1, the full variable domain is EAGVVQSPRYKIIEKKQPVAFWCNPISGHNTLYWYLQNLGQGPELLIRYENEEAVDDSQLPKDRFSAERLKGVDSTLKIQPAELGDSAVYLCASSSRLGMNTEAFFGQGTRLTVV.

A few counts support this clone. This chain joins TRBV30 and TRBJ1-2; TRBD1 matches at 7 bases. After removal of 4 bases from V and 1 base from J, the junction contained 3 bases not matched to a gene. CDR3 size: 13 residues. Germline assignment: CDR1 GTSNPN and CDR2 SVGIG (reference sequence). CDR3 sequence reads: CAWNRGNNYGYTF. The DNA for the CDR3 is TGTGCCTGGAACAGGGGCAATAACTATGGCTACACCTTC.

The CDR3 bases are TGTGCCAGTAGTATAGATGACAGGGGGCTAAAGGGCTACACCTTC. The encoded protein is CASSIDDRGLKGYTF. V usage is TRBV19 and J usage is TRBJ1-2; 10 nucleotides agree with TRBD1. The germline CDR1 and CDR2 sequences are LNHDA and SQIVND (reference sequence). J was trimmed by 8 bases and V by 0 bases; bases with no gene match: 6. This CDR3 contains 15 residues.

This clone was picked up a small number of times. The DNA for the CDR3 is TGTGCCAGCAGTTTAGGCACCGGGGAGCTGTTTTTT. Protein: CASSLGTGELFF. The rearrangement joins TRBV9 to TRBJ2-2, with D unresolved. Germline values: CDR1 SGDLS, CDR2 YYNGEE. V was clipped by 5 bases and J by 4 bases, with 6 bases between them. The CDR3 extends over 12 amino acids.

The rearrangement joins TRBV4-1 to TRBJ2-1; 7 bases match TRBD2. Per germline, CDR1 MGHRA and CDR2 YSYEKL. There are 15 residues in the CDR3. J gave up 2 bases and V 7 bases, and 8 bases lay outside the gene matches. The DNA of the CDR3 is TGCGCCAGCACCCGCGGGGAGGGAGCCTACAATGAGCAGTTCTTC. Its translation: CASTRGEGAYNEQFF.

The sample holds a few counts of this clone. V usage is TRBV6-7 and J usage is TRBJ2-5, with no clear D. TRBV6-7 is placed among ORFs of uncertain function. Trimming left V 6 bases short and J 5 bases short, with 7 bases between. This CDR3 spans 11 amino acids. CDR3 sequence reads: CASRGWETQYF. The CDR3 DNA reads TGTGCCAGCAGGGGCTGGGAGACCCAGTACTTC.

This clone came up a few times. The V call is TRBV6-8, the J call TRBJ2-1, with TRBD2 identical over 9 bases. The CDR3 runs 14 residues. Germline V gene lookup returns CDR1 MNHGY and CDR2 SAAAGT. V gave up 6 bases and J gave up 7 bases; unmatched junction bases: 7. CDR3 nucleotides: TGTGCCAGCAGGCGGCCTAGCGGGGCGAATGAGCAGTTCTTC. Residues: CASRRPSGANEQFF.

The chain has TRBV19 and TRBJ1-2; no clear D gene. Germline V gives CDR1 LNHDA, CDR2 SQIVND (reference sequence). V dropped 2 bases and J dropped 4 bases, with 8 bases sitting between them. This CDR3 comprises 13 residues. CDR3 DNA sequence: TGTGCCAGTAGTATATCGGACTTCTATGGCTACACCTTC. Its translation: CASSISDFYGYTF.

V usage is TRBV6-7 and J usage is TRBJ1-3, with D possibly TRBD1 on 6 matching bases. TRBV6-7 is noted as an ORF with a role that remains uncertain. CDR3 length: 16 amino acids. Trimming stripped 6 bases from V and 0 bases from J, with 15 bases between. The CDR3 region is CASRRDTAYSGNTIYF. The CDR3 coding sequence is TGTGCCAGCAGGAGGGACACAGCATACTCTGGAAACACCATATATTTT.

The chain is built from TRBV19 and TRBJ1-5, with a weak D call TRBD1 (5 bases). This CDR3 is built from 15 residues. V dropped 2 bases and J dropped 2 bases, with 10 bases sitting between them. Germline lookup yields CDR1 LNHDA and CDR2 SQIVND (reference sequence). The CDR3 DNA follows: TGTGCCAGTAGTATACTGGGGACGGGCAATCAGCCCCAGCATTTT. Amino acids: CASSILGTGNQPQHF.

The chain carries TRBV5-1 and TRBJ2-1; a possible D gene is TRBD2 (6 bases). The CDR3 sequence is 17 residues long. Per germline, CDR1 SGHRS and CDR2 YFSETQ. Trimming stripped 2 bases from V and 3 bases from J, with 18 bases between. The CDR3 sequence: CASSFPTDYGGYNEQFF. In DNA, the CDR3 is TGCGCCAGCAGCTTCCCCACGGACTACGGTGGCTACAATGAGCAGTTCTTC.

CDR3 in DNA: TGTGCCAGCAACGGGGCAGGCGGAAACCTTGAAGCTTTCTTT. This translates into CASNGAGGNLEAFF. The chain uses TRBV6-8 and TRBJ1-1; D perhaps matches TRBD1 (5 bases). Germline CDR1 reads MNHGY; CDR2 reads SAAAGT. The V and J ends lost 7 bases and 7 bases respectively, with 19 bases between them. The CDR3 spans 14 residues.

This clone was picked up a small number of times. This chain links TRBV28 with TRBJ1-4, with 8 bases fitting TRBD1. The CDR3 is 14 residues long. Germline V lookup: CDR1 MDHEN, CDR2 SYDVKM. V lost 3 bases to trimming and J lost 8 bases; unmatched junction nucleotides: 5. CDR3 in DNA: TGTGCCAGCAGTTTGACAGGGGTTAGGGAAAAACTGTTTTTT. Its protein is CASSLTGVREKLFF.

This clone was counted a few times. V is TRBV6-8 and J is TRBJ1-3, with 7 bases that match TRBD1. Trimming cost V 2 bases and J 3 bases; bases outside gene matches: 7. Germline assignment: CDR1 MNHGY and CDR2 SAAAGT. The length of the CDR3 is 16 residues. The CDR3 is CASSYRGGGSGNTIYF. DNA of the CDR3: TGTGCCAGCAGTTACCGGGGAGGGGGCAGTGGAAACACCATATATTTT.

The table lists this clone with many counts. The chain has TRBV6-8 and TRBJ1-4; 8 bases are a match to TRBD1. The V gene end was trimmed by 6 bases and the J gene end by 13 bases; junction bases not matched to a gene: 16. Germline V gene lookup returns CDR1 MNHGY and CDR2 SAAAGT. The CDR3 has 15 amino acids. CDR3 residues: CASSRGLVSGGGLFF. The CDR3 DNA sequence: TGTGCCAGCAGCCGGGGGCTAGTTTCAGGGGGCGGACTGTTTTTT.

This clone was found a few times. The chain couples TRBV29-1 to TRBJ2-1; D is unclear. The CDR3 is 14 amino acids. Germline CDR1 SQVTM, CDR2 ANQGSEA. The CDR3 protein is CSLTTPSSYNEQFF. In DNA, the CDR3 is TGCAGTCTGACGACCCCGAGCTCCTACAATGAGCAGTTCTTC.

Within the sample, this clone is medium-sized. J is TRBJ1-3 and V is TRBV28, with D unresolved. With 4 bases removed from V and 4 bases from J, the gap between germline ends came to 14 bases. This CDR3 spans 15 amino acids. CDR1 is MDHEN, CDR2 SYDVKM, per germline. CDR3 DNA: TGTGCCAGCAGTTCCCAAAACCGGGCCGGAAACACCATATATTTT. This translates into CASSSQNRAGNTIYF.

Here the CDR3 reads CASSPSRLNTEAFF. Written as DNA, the CDR3 is TGCGCCAGCAGCCCCTCGAGATTGAACACTGAAGCTTTCTTT. The chain uses TRBV10-1 and TRBJ1-1; D not certain. Germline lookup yields CDR1 WNHNN and CDR2 SYGVQD (reference sequence). This CDR3 comprises 14 residues. V gave up 6 bases and J gave up 0 bases, with 11 bases separating them.